This TCR beta chain was identified in a study of long-term antiretroviral therapy in people with HIV. The CDR3 length is 14 residues. V lost 2 bases to trimming and J lost 4 bases, with 11 bases between them. From germline, CDR1 is MNHEY and CDR2 SVGAGI. Study findings and constraints: The data indicate that diversity increased after ART but remained below transplant donor controls. CDR3 lengths in HIV samples spanned a narrower range than controls.

DNA was extracted from roughly 1-10 million thawed cryopreserved PBMC. As regards this clone: No antigen is known for it.

Researchers ran immunoSEQ v3.0 at survey level. What sequencing targeted per sample was about 35,000-55,000 T-cell genomes. Clones were sequenced by immunoSEQ multiplex PCR, and TCRdb holds only the in-frame ones, with some missing. Here the sample spans 33,000 or so clones, around 97% being singletons. The sequence derives from a man aged 30 to 39 with HIV. The starting material was unsorted PBMCs, obtained 7.6 years after starting antiretroviral therapy. The chain couples TRBV6-5 to TRBJ1-1; weak D call: TRBD1 (5 bases). The CDR3 region is CASSYNQGTTEAFF. The CDR3 DNA reads as TGTGCCAGCAGTTACAATCAGGGAACCACTGAAGCTTTCTTT.